This entry features one T cell receptor beta chain sequence. Antigen unknown. Its ends do not fully match the called genes, so a read error is possible. The sample originates from a study of tumor-infiltrating lymphocytes in primary liver carcinoma. Study at large: Enrolled patients were male and female, aged 30 to 69 years. Productive TCRbeta reads per sample were roughly 3.5 to 7.5 million, not differing by tissue.

A primer in the constant region served to generate TCR beta cDNA from approximately 500 ng of total RNA. Libraries of TCR beta came from three nested multiplex PCR rounds with slightly modified ARM-PCR. MiXCR was run by TCRdb on the multiplex PCR reads, yielding one entry per CDR3 protein. Here the sample spans about 330,000 distinct CDR3 sequences, roughly 61% being singletons. Unsorted whole blood supplied the RNA, and germline DNA was extracted too. Study-level findings and limits: Lower overlap was observed for tumor-adjacent and tumor-blood pairs relative to tumor region pairs.

The TCR was taken from a middle-aged man with primary liver carcinoma and hepatitis B virus infection. Input material: peripheral blood.

CDR3: CASSGHGGRYGYAF. CDR3 coding DNA: TGTGCCAGCAGTGGACACGGTGGGCGATATGGCTACGCCTTC. V gene TRBV6-1 combines with J gene TRBJ1-2; D gene ambiguous. The CDR3 runs 14 residues. CDR1 MNHNS and CDR2 SASEGT come from the germline V gene.